A single sample gave rise to the 2 T cell receptor beta chains below, sequenced in a study of Graves' ophthalmopathy and Graves' hyperthyroidism. Amplified material comprised TCR beta CDR3 regions derived from RNA transcripts. The workflow started with a first-round RT-PCR run with HTBI primers and then moved on to a second-round multiplex PCR. TCRdb reprocessed the multiplex PCR reads with MiXCR, giving one entry per CDR3 protein. The top ten clones hold around 7% of a sample with roughly 410,000 distinct CDR3 sequences, 15% of them seen once. Sample: peripheral blood. The receptors stem from a woman aged 18-29 years with stable Graves' hyperthyroidism.

This clonotype was found a few times. The rearrangement uses TRBV20-1 and TRBJ2-2, with D possibly being TRBD1 (5 bases). Trimming removed 0 bases at V and 8 bases at J, with 10 bases between. This CDR3 region has 13 residues. Germline assignment: CDR1 DFQATT and CDR2 SNEGSKA (reference sequence). CDR3 region: CSARDPPGGELFF. DNA for the CDR3: TGCAGTGCTAGAGATCCCCCAGGGGGGGAGCTGTTTTTT.

This clonotype was counted ten times or more. The CDR3 sequence is CASSRKNTEAFF. The CDR3 DNA is TGTGCCAGCAGCAGGAAGAACACTGAAGCTTTCTTT. This chain links TRBV14 with TRBJ1-1; no clear D gene. CDR1 and CDR2 from the germline V gene are SGHDN and FVKESK. This CDR3 region has 12 residues. Trimming shortened V by 5 bases and J by 1 base, and 5 bases separated the two germline ends.